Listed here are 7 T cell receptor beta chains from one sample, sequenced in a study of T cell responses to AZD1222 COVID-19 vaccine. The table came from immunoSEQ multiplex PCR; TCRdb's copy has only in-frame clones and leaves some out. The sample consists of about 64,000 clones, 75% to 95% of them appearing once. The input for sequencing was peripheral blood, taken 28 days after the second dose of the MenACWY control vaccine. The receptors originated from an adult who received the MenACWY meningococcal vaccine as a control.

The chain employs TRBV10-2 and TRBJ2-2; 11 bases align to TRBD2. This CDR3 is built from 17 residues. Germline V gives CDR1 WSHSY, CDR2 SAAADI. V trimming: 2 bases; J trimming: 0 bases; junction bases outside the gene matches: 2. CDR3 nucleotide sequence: TGCGCCAGCAGTGAGAGGGGACTAGCGGCGAACACCGGGGAGCTGTTTTTT. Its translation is CASSERGLAANTGELFF.

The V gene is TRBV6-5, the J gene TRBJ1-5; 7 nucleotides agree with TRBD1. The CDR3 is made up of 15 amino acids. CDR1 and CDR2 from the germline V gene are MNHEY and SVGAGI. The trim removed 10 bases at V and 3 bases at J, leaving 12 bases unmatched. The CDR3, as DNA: TGTGCCACCGTCGCACCGGGACAGCCCAATCAGCCCCAGCATTTT. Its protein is CATVAPGQPNQPQHF.

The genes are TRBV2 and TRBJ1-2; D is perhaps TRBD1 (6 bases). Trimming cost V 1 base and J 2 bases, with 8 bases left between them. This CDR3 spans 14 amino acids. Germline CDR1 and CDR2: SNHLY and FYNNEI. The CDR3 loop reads CASSEVGGNYGYTF. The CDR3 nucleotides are TGTGCCAGCAGTGAAGTGGGGGGCAACTATGGCTACACCTTC.

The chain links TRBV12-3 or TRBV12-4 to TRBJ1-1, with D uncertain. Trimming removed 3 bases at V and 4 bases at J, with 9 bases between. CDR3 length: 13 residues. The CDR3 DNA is TGTGCCAGCAGTTTTTCGGCCGGCACTGAAGCTTTCTTT. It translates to CASSFSAGTEAFF.

The CDR3 is CASSPYGQGSNTIYF. CDR3 DNA sequence: TGTGCCAGCAGCCCGTACGGACAGGGATCAAACACCATATATTTT. The genes are TRBV7-2 and TRBJ1-3; 8 bases align to TRBD1. The CDR3 covers 15 residues. Germline V lookup: CDR1 SGHTA, CDR2 FQGNSA. J lost 6 bases, V lost 5 bases, and 9 bases had no gene match.

CDR3 sequence: CASSLAAGTGVSDTGELFF. CDR3 DNA: TGCGCCAGCAGCTTGGCCGCCGGGACAGGGGTGAGCGACACCGGGGAGCTGTTTTTT. This chain connects TRBV5-1 to TRBJ2-2, with TRBD1 matching 10 bases. Trimming removed 0 bases from V and 3 bases from J; junction bases left unmatched: 11. Germline lookup yields CDR1 SGHRS and CDR2 YFSETQ. This CDR3 comprises 19 residues.

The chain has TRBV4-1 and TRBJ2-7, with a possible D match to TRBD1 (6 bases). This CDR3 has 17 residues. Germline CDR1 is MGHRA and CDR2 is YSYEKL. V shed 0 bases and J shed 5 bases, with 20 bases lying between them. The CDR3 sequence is CASSQELGTPLPDEQYF. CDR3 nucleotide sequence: TGCGCCAGCAGCCAAGAACTGGGGACACCTCTCCCGGACGAGCAGTACTTC.